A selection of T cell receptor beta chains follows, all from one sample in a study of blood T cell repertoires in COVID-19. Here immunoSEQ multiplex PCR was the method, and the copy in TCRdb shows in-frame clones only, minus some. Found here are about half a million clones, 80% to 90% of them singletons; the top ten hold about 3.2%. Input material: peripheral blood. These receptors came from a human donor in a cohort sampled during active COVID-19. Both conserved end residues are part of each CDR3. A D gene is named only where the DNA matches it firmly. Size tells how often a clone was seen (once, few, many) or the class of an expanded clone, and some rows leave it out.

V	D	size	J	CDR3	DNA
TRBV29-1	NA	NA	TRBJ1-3	CSGLEFGNTIYF	TGCAGCGGTCTTGAGTTTGGAAACACCATATATTTT
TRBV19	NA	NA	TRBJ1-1	CASSPRQPHTEAFF	TGTGCCAGTAGTCCAAGACAGCCTCACACTGAAGCTTTCTTT
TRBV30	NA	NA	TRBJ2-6	CAWNPVTGANVLTF	TGTGCCTGGAATCCGGTAACTGGGGCCAACGTCCTGACTTTC
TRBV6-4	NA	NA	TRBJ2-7	CASSDSGRGSYEQYF	TGTGCCAGCAGTGACTCGGGCAGGGGCAGCTACGAGCAGTACTTC
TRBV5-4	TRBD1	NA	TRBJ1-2	CASSLLDQGAKGYTF	TGTGCCAGCAGCCTGTTGGACCAGGGGGCAAAAGGCTACACCTTC
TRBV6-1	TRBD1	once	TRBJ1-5	CASSEFGTGGWQPQHF	TGTGCCAGCAGTGAATTTGGGACAGGGGGCTGGCAGCCCCAGCATTTT
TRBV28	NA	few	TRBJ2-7	CASSLTESSYEQYF	TGTGCCAGCAGTTTAACAGAGAGCTCCTACGAGCAGTACTTC
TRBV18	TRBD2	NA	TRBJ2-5	CASSPPPSGGLGTQYF	TGTGCCAGCTCACCCCCCCCTAGCGGCGGGCTGGGGACCCAGTACTTC
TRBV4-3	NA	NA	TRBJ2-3	CASSLQLSTDTQYF	TGCGCCAGCAGCCTGCAGTTAAGCACAGATACGCAGTATTTT
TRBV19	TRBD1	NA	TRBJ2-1	CASSIGQDNNEQFF	TGTGCCAGTAGTATCGGACAGGATAACAATGAGCAGTTCTTC
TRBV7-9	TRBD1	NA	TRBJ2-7	CASGRQGAISDEQYF	TGTGCCAGCGGCCGCCAGGGGGCCATTTCGGACGAGCAGTACTTC
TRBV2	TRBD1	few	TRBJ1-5	CASSAQHLTGGQPQHF	TGTGCCAGCAGCGCACAACACTTGACAGGGGGTCAGCCCCAGCATTTT
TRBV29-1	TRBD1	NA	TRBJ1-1	CSAKTTGIGEAFF	TGCAGCGCTAAGACGACAGGGATTGGTGAAGCTTTCTTT
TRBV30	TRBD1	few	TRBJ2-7	CAWARGQAFSYEQYF	TGTGCCTGGGCACGGGGACAGGCATTCTCCTACGAGCAGTACTTC
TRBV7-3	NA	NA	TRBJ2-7	CASSLQGGNLYEQYF	TGTGCCAGCAGCTTACAGGGGGGTAATCTATACGAGCAGTACTTC
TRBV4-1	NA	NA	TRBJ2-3	CASSPFGPLQITDTQYF	TGCGCCAGCAGCCCGTTTGGGCCCCTTCAAATTACAGATACGCAGTATTTT
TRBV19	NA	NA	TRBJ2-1	CASSMGLVPYNEQFF	TGTGCCAGTAGTATGGGACTGGTTCCCTACAATGAGCAGTTCTTC
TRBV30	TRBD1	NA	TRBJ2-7	CAWMGLGQGTYEQYF	TGTGCCTGGATGGGCCTCGGACAGGGGACCTACGAGCAGTACTTC
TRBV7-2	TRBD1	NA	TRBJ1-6	CASSFRPPQTGVRSPLHF	TGTGCCAGCAGCTTTCGGCCCCCTCAAACAGGGGTTAGATCACCCCTCCACTTT
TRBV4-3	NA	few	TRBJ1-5	CASSQDSRNQPQHF	TGCGCCAGCAGCCAAGATAGCCGCAATCAGCCCCAGCATTTT
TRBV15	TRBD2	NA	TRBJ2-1	CATSSRLAGSSNEQFF	TGTGCCACCAGCAGTAGACTAGCGGGTTCCTCGAATGAGCAGTTCTTC
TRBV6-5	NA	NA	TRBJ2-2	CASTARLRPGELFF	TGTGCCAGCACCGCCAGGCTCAGACCCGGGGAGCTGTTTTTT
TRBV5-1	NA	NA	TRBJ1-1	CASSFLEGLNTEAFF	TGCGCCAGCAGCTTTCTAGAGGGATTGAACACTGAAGCTTTCTTT
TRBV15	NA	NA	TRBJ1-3	CATRDSGNTIYF	TGTGCCACCAGGGACAGTGGAAACACCATATATTTT
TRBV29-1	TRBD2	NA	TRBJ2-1	CSAREGLAQEQFF	TGCAGCGCTAGAGAGGGACTAGCACAAGAGCAGTTCTTC
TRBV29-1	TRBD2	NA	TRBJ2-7	CSDKGGEKRREINEQYF	TGCAGCGATAAGGGCGGGGAAAAACGGCGGGAGATCAACGAGCAGTACTTC
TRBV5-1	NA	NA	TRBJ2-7	CASSFSVLAIGYEQYF	TGCGCCAGCAGCTTCTCGGTGCTAGCTATAGGCTACGAGCAGTACTTC
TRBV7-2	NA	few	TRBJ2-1	CASSLKLDRSEQFF	TGTGCCAGCAGCTTAAAACTAGATAGAAGTGAGCAGTTCTTC
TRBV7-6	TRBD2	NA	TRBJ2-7	CASSFGGADEQYF	TGTGCCAGCAGCTTCGGGGGGGCGGACGAGCAGTACTTC
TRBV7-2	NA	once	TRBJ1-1	CASSSLWGLNTEAFF	TGTGCCAGCAGCTCCCTCTGGGGGCTGAACACTGAAGCTTTCTTT
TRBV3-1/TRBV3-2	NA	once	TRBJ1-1	CASSRTLQSSMNTEAFF	TGTGCCAGCAGTCGGACACTTCAATCGTCCATGAACACTGAAGCTTTCTTT